This is a list of T cell receptor beta chains from one sample in a study of blood T cell repertoires in COVID-19. Produced via immunoSEQ multiplex PCR; TCRdb's table is partial and in-frame only. The sample shows approximately 61,000 clones, around 85% of them seen only once. Sequencing input: peripheral blood. The receptors stem from a woman in her 70s with acute or convalescent COVID-19. Each CDR3 is given with its conserved first and last residue. Fields, in order: J gene, D gene, V gene, clone size, CDR3 DNA, CDR3 protein. A D gene is named only where the DNA matches it firmly. Part of the rows lack a size; the others show once, few, many or a class for expanded clones.

j_gene: TRBJ1-2
d_gene: NA
v_gene: TRBV11-1
abundance: NA
CDR3nt: TGTGCCAGCAGCTTAGAAAAGGGAGCTAACTATGGCTACACCTTC
CDR3aa: CASSLEKGANYGYTF

j_gene: TRBJ2-2
d_gene: NA
v_gene: TRBV5-1
abundance: NA
CDR3nt: TGCGCCAGCAGCTTGGCAGGCACAGCCACCGGGGAGCTGTTTTTT
CDR3aa: CASSLAGTATGELFF

j_gene: TRBJ1-1
d_gene: TRBD1
v_gene: TRBV5-1
abundance: NA
CDR3nt: TGCGCCAGCAGCCTTTCAGGGGGAAACCGGAACACTGAAGCTTTCTTT
CDR3aa: CASSLSGGNRNTEAFF

j_gene: TRBJ2-5
d_gene: NA
v_gene: TRBV2
abundance: NA
CDR3nt: TGTGCCAGCAGGGAACTTGGGCAGAGCCAAGAGACCCAGTACTTC
CDR3aa: CASRELGQSQETQYF

j_gene: TRBJ2-3
d_gene: NA
v_gene: TRBV27
abundance: NA
CDR3nt: TGTGCCAGCAGTCTGGCAGGGATGCAGTATTTT
CDR3aa: CASSLAGMQYF

j_gene: TRBJ1-2
d_gene: TRBD1
v_gene: TRBV28
abundance: NA
CDR3nt: TGTGCCAGCAGTTTAAGGGGGCTAAGCGGCTACACCTTC
CDR3aa: CASSLRGLSGYTF

j_gene: TRBJ2-7
d_gene: TRBD1
v_gene: TRBV4-1
abundance: NA
CDR3nt: TGCGCCAGCAGCCAAGGGGCGGACAGGGTCTCCTACGAGCAGTACTTC
CDR3aa: CASSQGADRVSYEQYF

j_gene: TRBJ2-3
d_gene: TRBD1
v_gene: TRBV24-1
abundance: NA
CDR3nt: TGTGCCACCAGTGATGGACAGGGTTACGATACGCAGTATTTT
CDR3aa: CATSDGQGYDTQYF

j_gene: TRBJ2-1
d_gene: TRBD2
v_gene: TRBV6-2/TRBV6-3
abundance: NA
CDR3nt: TGTGCCAGCAGTTACCGTGAAAAAGCGGGGGGGCTGAGAAATGAGCAGTTCTTC
CDR3aa: CASSYREKAGGLRNEQFF

j_gene: TRBJ2-1
d_gene: NA
v_gene: TRBV9
abundance: many
CDR3nt: TGTGCCAGCAGCCTAGGGGGGGACAGTTACAATGAGCAGTTCTTC
CDR3aa: CASSLGGDSYNEQFF

j_gene: TRBJ1-3
d_gene: NA
v_gene: TRBV30
abundance: NA
CDR3nt: TGTGCCTGGAGTACAAGCTCTGGAAACACCATATATTTT
CDR3aa: CAWSTSSGNTIYF

j_gene: TRBJ1-2
d_gene: NA
v_gene: TRBV7-2
abundance: few
CDR3nt: TGTGCCAGCAGCTTAGCACAGGGCCGGGGCTATGGCTACACCTTC
CDR3aa: CASSLAQGRGYGYTF

j_gene: TRBJ2-1
d_gene: TRBD2
v_gene: TRBV3-1/TRBV3-2
abundance: NA
CDR3nt: TGTGCCAGCAGCTACTTAGGGCGGGGGGGGAGCGATGAGCAGTTCTTC
CDR3aa: CASSYLGRGGSDEQFF

j_gene: TRBJ1-3
d_gene: NA
v_gene: TRBV5-3
abundance: NA
CDR3nt: TGTGCCAGAAGCAGTAGAATTGGAAACACCATATATTTT
CDR3aa: CARSSRIGNTIYF

j_gene: TRBJ1-6
d_gene: NA
v_gene: TRBV11-2
abundance: NA
CDR3nt: TGTGCCAGCAGCCCGACCGGGACTGATTCACCCCTCCACTTT
CDR3aa: CASSPTGTDSPLHF

j_gene: TRBJ2-5
d_gene: NA
v_gene: TRBV6-5
abundance: NA
CDR3nt: TGTGCCAGCAGTTACCGGACAGACCAAGAGACCCAGTACTTC
CDR3aa: CASSYRTDQETQYF

j_gene: TRBJ1-5
d_gene: TRBD1
v_gene: TRBV9
abundance: NA
CDR3nt: TGTGCCAGCAGCGTAGCTGACAGGGTCAATCAGCCCCAGCATTTT
CDR3aa: CASSVADRVNQPQHF

j_gene: TRBJ2-7
d_gene: TRBD2
v_gene: TRBV19
abundance: once
CDR3nt: TGTGCCAGTAGTATAGACCTAGCGGGGGTCTACGAGCAGTACTTC
CDR3aa: CASSIDLAGVYEQYF

j_gene: TRBJ1-2
d_gene: NA
v_gene: TRBV2
abundance: few
CDR3nt: TGTGCCAGCAGTGAAAGGGGCTATGGCTACACCTTC
CDR3aa: CASSERGYGYTF

j_gene: TRBJ2-3
d_gene: NA
v_gene: TRBV9
abundance: NA
CDR3nt: TGTGCCAGCAGCGTAGTAGCGGATTACACAGATACGCAGTATTTT
CDR3aa: CASSVVADYTDTQYF

j_gene: TRBJ2-3
d_gene: NA
v_gene: TRBV30
abundance: NA
CDR3nt: TGTGCCTGGAGTGTACTGGGGGCCACAGATACGCAGTATTTT
CDR3aa: CAWSVLGATDTQYF

j_gene: TRBJ1-1
d_gene: NA
v_gene: TRBV19
abundance: NA
CDR3nt: TGTGCCAGTAGTATATCCAGGGTGAGCACTGAAGCTTTCTTT
CDR3aa: CASSISRVSTEAFF

j_gene: TRBJ1-5
d_gene: NA
v_gene: TRBV7-2
abundance: NA
CDR3nt: TGTGCCAGCAGCTCGTGGGGGGATCAGCCCCAGCATTTT
CDR3aa: CASSSWGDQPQHF

j_gene: TRBJ2-7
d_gene: NA
v_gene: TRBV18
abundance: NA
CDR3nt: TGTGCCAGCTCACCAGGGACAACCTCCTACGAGCAGTACTTC
CDR3aa: CASSPGTTSYEQYF

j_gene: TRBJ2-2
d_gene: TRBD2
v_gene: TRBV10-1
abundance: few
CDR3nt: TGCGCCAGCAGTGGTCAGCGGGGGGGGACCGGGGAGCTGTTTTTT
CDR3aa: CASSGQRGGTGELFF

j_gene: TRBJ1-1
d_gene: NA
v_gene: TRBV2
abundance: NA
CDR3nt: TGTGCCAGCAGGAACCAAGAGGCCGCTGAAGCTTTCTTT
CDR3aa: CASRNQEAAEAFF

j_gene: TRBJ2-7
d_gene: TRBD1
v_gene: TRBV3-1/TRBV3-2
abundance: NA
CDR3nt: TGTGCCAGCAGCCAAGCCGGACAGGGTGCGGACGAGCAGTACTTC
CDR3aa: CASSQAGQGADEQYF

j_gene: TRBJ2-5
d_gene: TRBD2
v_gene: TRBV30
abundance: NA
CDR3nt: TGTGCCTGGATGGCAACTAGCGGGGGATCTACAGCCCAGTACTTC
CDR3aa: CAWMATSGGSTAQYF

j_gene: TRBJ1-5
d_gene: TRBD1
v_gene: TRBV2
abundance: few
CDR3nt: TGTGCCAGCAGGGGACAGGGCAATCAGCCCCAGCATTTT
CDR3aa: CASRGQGNQPQHF

j_gene: TRBJ2-1
d_gene: TRBD2
v_gene: TRBV10-1
abundance: once
CDR3nt: TGCGCCAGCAGTGAGTCATGGGCTAGCGGGGGGAGCAATGAGCAGTTCTTC
CDR3aa: CASSESWASGGSNEQFF

j_gene: TRBJ1-4
d_gene: TRBD1
v_gene: TRBV18
abundance: NA
CDR3nt: TGTGCCAGCTCACCATTCCAGGGGGAAACTAATGAAAAACTGTTTTTT
CDR3aa: CASSPFQGETNEKLFF

j_gene: TRBJ1-2
d_gene: TRBD1
v_gene: TRBV6-5
abundance: NA
CDR3nt: TGTGCCAGCAGACTCCAGGGACAGAATAACTATGGCTACACCTTC
CDR3aa: CASRLQGQNNYGYTF

j_gene: TRBJ2-1
d_gene: NA
v_gene: TRBV5-1
abundance: NA
CDR3nt: TGCGCCAGCAGCTTGGTTAATACCGGGTTGTCCTACAATGAGCAGTTCTTC
CDR3aa: CASSLVNTGLSYNEQFF

j_gene: TRBJ2-5
d_gene: TRBD2
v_gene: TRBV6-6
abundance: NA
CDR3nt: TGTGCCAGCAGTCGGACTAGCGGGGGTCGGGAGACCCAGTACTTC
CDR3aa: CASSRTSGGRETQYF

j_gene: TRBJ1-1
d_gene: NA
v_gene: TRBV29-1
abundance: NA
CDR3nt: TGCAGCGGTACTCCCAGGGGCGCTGAAGCTTTCTTT
CDR3aa: CSGTPRGAEAFF

j_gene: TRBJ2-4
d_gene: NA
v_gene: TRBV5-4
abundance: NA
CDR3nt: TGTGCCAGCAGCGCAGACAGGGGAGGGGAAAACATTCAGTACTTC
CDR3aa: CASSADRGGENIQYF

j_gene: TRBJ2-3
d_gene: NA
v_gene: TRBV9
abundance: NA
CDR3nt: TGTGCCAGCAGCTCCTCCCCCACAGATACGCAGTATTTT
CDR3aa: CASSSSPTDTQYF

j_gene: TRBJ2-3
d_gene: NA
v_gene: TRBV27
abundance: NA
CDR3nt: TGTGCCAGCAGTGCCACCCCAGGTAGCACAGATACGCAGTATTTT
CDR3aa: CASSATPGSTDTQYF

j_gene: TRBJ2-5
d_gene: TRBD2
v_gene: TRBV5-1
abundance: few
CDR3nt: TGCGCCAGCAGCCGGACGCCTAGCGGGGGGGCCCAAGAGACCCAGTACTTC
CDR3aa: CASSRTPSGGAQETQYF

j_gene: TRBJ1-5
d_gene: TRBD1
v_gene: TRBV4-1
abundance: once
CDR3nt: TGCGCCAGCAGGGCGACAGGGTTCAATCAGCCCCAGCATTTT
CDR3aa: CASRATGFNQPQHF

j_gene: TRBJ2-2
d_gene: TRBD1
v_gene: TRBV30
abundance: NA
CDR3nt: TGTGCCTGCAGACAGGGGTCCACCGGGGAGCTGTTTTTT
CDR3aa: CACRQGSTGELFF

j_gene: TRBJ2-7
d_gene: NA
v_gene: TRBV7-6
abundance: NA
CDR3nt: TGTGCCAGCAGCTTAGGGGCCTCCTACGAGCAGTACTTC
CDR3aa: CASSLGASYEQYF

j_gene: TRBJ1-5
d_gene: NA
v_gene: TRBV6-2/TRBV6-3
abundance: NA
CDR3nt: TGTGCCAGCAGTTACTTATTAATCAGCGGTATGTCCAATCAGCCCCAGCATTTT
CDR3aa: CASSYLLISGMSNQPQHF

j_gene: TRBJ2-2
d_gene: TRBD2
v_gene: TRBV30
abundance: NA
CDR3nt: TGTGCCTGGAGTGTGGCTAGCGGGGACGCCGGGGAGCTGTTTTTT
CDR3aa: CAWSVASGDAGELFF

j_gene: TRBJ2-7
d_gene: TRBD2
v_gene: TRBV5-1
abundance: many
CDR3nt: TGCGCCAGCAGCTTGGTGGGGAAGCGGGGGGGCTCCTACGAGCAGTACTTC
CDR3aa: CASSLVGKRGGSYEQYF